Detailed here is one TCR beta chain. Its antigen is as yet unknown. Adults of Caucasian background living in Nashville, Tennessee made up all donors. Trimming at V came to 0 bases and at J to 3 bases, leaving 8 bases not matched to a gene. CDR3 length: 16 residues. CDR1 is SGHRS, CDR2 YFSETQ, per germline. TCRdb's table, derived via immunoSEQ multiplex PCR, lists solely in-frame clones and lacks some. In the table there are millions of clones, 90% to 95% of which are singletons. This sample was taken from a study of shared clonotypes between healthy human individuals. Study summary: Donors were two women and three men aged 18 to 49. Whole-study results and caveats: Sampling covered nothing but blood. Tissue TCR repertoires likely differ from those found in blood. It was observed that roughly 4.8% of naive CD4 clonotypes were shared across several donors.

The sequence was collected from a man aged 18-30 years in good health. Sequencing input: naive CD4+ T cells sorted from blood. Noted subset: CD45RA+ positively selected. V gene TRBV5-1 combines with J gene TRBJ2-7, with 8 positions matching TRBD1. Here the CDR3 reads CASSLDATGANYEQYF. Here the CDR3 DNA reads TGCGCCAGCAGCTTGGATGCGACAGGGGCAAACTACGAGCAGTACTTC.